This is a list of T cell receptor beta chains from one sample in a study of memory CD4+ T cells and cytomegalovirus serostatus. Clones were read by immunoSEQ multiplex PCR, and TCRdb kept only the in-frame ones, dropping some. The sample includes over 75,000 clones, roughly 80% of them seen just once. The sequenced sample consisted of memory CD4+ T cells from blood. All receptors come from an adult in good health and CMV-seropositive. The CDR3 runs from the conserved cysteine through the conserved F or W. The order of the fields is V gene, J gene, D gene, clone size, CDR3 DNA, CDR3 protein. The D gene is left open where the match is weak. Size is omitted from some rows. Given values are once, few, many or a class for expanded clones.

TRBV7-7	TRBJ2-1	-	-	TGTGCTAGCAGCTTAGATTTTGGCTTAGAGCAGTTCTTC	CASSLDFGLEQFF
TRBV7-8	TRBJ2-3	-	once	TGTGCCAGCAGCCGGCCGGGAGTCACAGATACGCAGTATTTT	CASSRPGVTDTQYF
TRBV15	TRBJ1-4	-	-	TGTGCCACCAGCAGAGTCCATTCGGGCCTTAATGAAAAACTGTTTTTT	CATSRVHSGLNEKLFF
TRBV4-2	TRBJ2-1	TRBD2	-	TGTGCCAGCAGCCAAGAATCCGGGACTAGCTTCGGGCAGTTCTTC	CASSQESGTSFGQFF
TRBV4-2	TRBJ1-5	-	few	TGTGCCAGCAGCCAAGGATCGGACAGACAGCCCCAGCATTTT	CASSQGSDRQPQHF
TRBV5-5	TRBJ1-2	-	-	TGTGCCAGCAGCCAGGACAGAAACTATGGCTACACCTTC	CASSQDRNYGYTF
TRBV5-1	TRBJ2-7	-	-	TGCGCCAGCAGGTCCGAACAGGGAATGGGCTACGAGCAGTACTTC	CASRSEQGMGYEQYF
TRBV18	TRBJ2-5	-	few	TGTGCCAGCTCACCTTACTATAAGACCGGGGGTCAAGAGACCCAGTACTTC	CASSPYYKTGGQETQYF
TRBV14	TRBJ1-4	-	-	TGTGCCAGCAGCCCGGGGCTGAAGACAACTAATGAAAAACTGTTTTTT	CASSPGLKTTNEKLFF
TRBV30	TRBJ2-5	TRBD2	-	TGTGCCTGGAGTGTAGTGGGGGGGGAGACCCAGTACTTC	CAWSVVGGETQYF
TRBV5-1	TRBJ2-1	TRBD2	once	TGCGCCAGCAGCTGGGGGGGGACTAACAATGAGCAGTTCTTC	CASSWGGTNNEQFF
TRBV6-5	TRBJ2-7	TRBD2	-	TGTGCCAGCAGGAGAGGGACTAGCGACTCCTACGAGCAGTACTTC	CASRRGTSDSYEQYF
TRBV2	TRBJ1-5	-	-	TGTGCCAGCAGTGGCAGGGGTATACAGCCCCAGCATTTT	CASSGRGIQPQHF
TRBV6-6	TRBJ1-2	-	-	TGTGCCAGCAGTCAGGGGAGCGGCTACACCTTC	CASSQGSGYTF
TRBV30	TRBJ2-5	TRBD2	-	TGTGCCTGGAGTGAAAATAGCGGGAGTCAAGAGACCCAGTACTTC	CAWSENSGSQETQYF
TRBV6-1	TRBJ2-7	-	-	TGTGCCAGCAGTGCCTCCCAGCCGGGGCTCACCTACGAGCAGTACTTC	CASSASQPGLTYEQYF
TRBV7-3	TRBJ2-7	-	-	TGTGCCAGCAGCTTAGCCGACGAGCAGTACTTC	CASSLADEQYF
TRBV18	TRBJ1-1	-	-	TGTGCCAGCTCACCGGACAGACACACTGAAGCTTTCTTT	CASSPDRHTEAFF
TRBV2	TRBJ2-5	-	-	TGTGCCAGCAGTGGAACGTGGACGGGGGCGGGAAAGACCCAGTACTTC	CASSGTWTGAGKTQYF
TRBV16	TRBJ1-5	TRBD1	-	TGTGCCAGCAGACGAGAGGCAGGGGGCAGGGATCAGCCCCAGCATTTT	CASRREAGGRDQPQHF
TRBV29-1	TRBJ2-2	-	-	TGCAGCGTTGGAGAAATCACCTTGGGCGCCGGGGAGCTGTTTTTT	CSVGEITLGAGELFF
TRBV19	TRBJ1-5	-	-	TGTGCCAGTAGCGATAGCAATCAGCCCCAGCATTTT	CASSDSNQPQHF
TRBV28	TRBJ1-2	-	once	TGTGCCAGCAGTTTAGTCACCTACTATGGCTACACCTTC	CASSLVTYYGYTF
TRBV28	TRBJ2-1	-	-	TGTGCCAGCAGTTTGGGATCGGGTAGGGCATCTCGGGGTGAGCAGTTCTTC	CASSLGSGRASRGEQFF
TRBV10-3	TRBJ2-6	-	-	TGTGCCATCTGGCACTCTGGGGCCAACGTCCTGACTTTC	CAIWHSGANVLTF
TRBV11-2	TRBJ1-2	-	few	TGTGCCAGCAGCGTAGACCAACAGCAAACTAACTATGGCTACACCTTC	CASSVDQQQTNYGYTF
TRBV5-4	TRBJ1-1	TRBD1	-	TGTGCCAGCAGTCTCCCGGGACAGGGGGCTAAAGCTTTCTTT	CASSLPGQGAKAFF
TRBV5-1	TRBJ2-5	-	-	TGCGCCAGCAGCTTTACAGGGCTCCAAGAGACCCAGTACTTC	CASSFTGLQETQYF
TRBV5-4	TRBJ1-1	-	-	TGTGCCAGCAGCTTGGCGGGCGGGGGCGTGAACACTGAAGCTTTCTTT	CASSLAGGGVNTEAFF
TRBV7-2	TRBJ2-5	-	-	TGTGCCAGCAGCTTATTGGGGGACCGGGCCGAGACCCAGTACTTC	CASSLLGDRAETQYF
TRBV6-5	TRBJ1-2	TRBD1	few	TGTGCCAGCAGGCCAGGGGGCGCCGGCTATGGCTACACCTTC	CASRPGGAGYGYTF
TRBV5-1	TRBJ1-2	-	-	TGCGCCAGCAGCTTGGACATCAACTATGGCTACACCTTC	CASSLDINYGYTF
TRBV2	TRBJ2-5	-	-	TGTGCCAGCGGTGGGGGAGAAGAGACCCAGTACTTC	CASGGGEETQYF
TRBV9	TRBJ2-2	-	once	TGTGCCAGCAGCAGGGAACCTAACACCGGGGAGCTGTTTTTT	CASSREPNTGELFF
TRBV28	TRBJ1-5	-	-	TGTGCCAGCAGACGAGCGGATCAGCCCCAGCATTTT	CASRRADQPQHF
TRBV2	TRBJ2-5	-	-	TGTGCCAGCAGTGCTTCGTGGGTCCAAGAGACCCAGTACTTC	CASSASWVQETQYF
TRBV28	TRBJ2-1	-	-	TGTGCCAGCAGTCCCGCCGAGGGGGGCTACAATGAGCAGTTCTTC	CASSPAEGGYNEQFF
TRBV7-9	TRBJ2-2	TRBD2	-	TGTGCCAGCAGCTACACGAGCGGGAGGGCAGGGGAGCTGTTTTTT	CASSYTSGRAGELFF
TRBV19	TRBJ1-5	-	once	TGTGCCACTCGGACCGAGGACAATCAGCCCCAGCATTTT	CATRTEDNQPQHF
TRBV7-9	TRBJ1-1	-	-	TGTGCCAGCAGCTCCCTTGGTGAAGCTTTCTTT	CASSSLGEAFF
TRBV6-6	TRBJ2-3	TRBD2	-	TGTGCCAGCAGACCTCTAGCGGGAGGGACCACAGATACGCAGTATTTT	CASRPLAGGTTDTQYF
TRBV2	TRBJ1-2	-	-	TGTGCCAGCAGTAGCCAGGGAATTAATGGCTACACCTTC	CASSSQGINGYTF
TRBV19	TRBJ1-5	-	-	TGTGCCAGTAGTATTCGAGGAAGGGGAGGTGGCAATCAGCCCCAGCATTTT	CASSIRGRGGGNQPQHF
TRBV5-4	TRBJ2-7	TRBD2	once	TGTGCCAGCAGCCAAGATCCACTAGCGGGAGGCGAGCAGTACTTC	CASSQDPLAGGEQYF
TRBV19	TRBJ1-4	-	-	TGTGCCAGTAGAGTGGGGCGAGATAATGAAAAACTGTTTTTT	CASRVGRDNEKLFF
TRBV28	TRBJ1-2	-	-	TGTGCCAGCAGCCCCTCCCGGGATTTCTATGGCTACACCTTC	CASSPSRDFYGYTF
TRBV6-1	TRBJ1-2	-	-	TGTGCCAGCAGTGAAGGGGGAGACTATGGCTACACCTTC	CASSEGGDYGYTF
TRBV11-1	TRBJ2-1	-	-	TGTGCCAGCAGCTTAGGAACTAGCAGGTACAATGAGCAGTTCTTC	CASSLGTSRYNEQFF
TRBV7-6	TRBJ2-1	-	-	TGTGCCAGCAGCTTAGGACCCGCAGGTTCTTACAATGAGCAGTTCTTC	CASSLGPAGSYNEQFF
TRBV29-1	TRBJ2-1	-	once	TGCAGCGTTGATAGTGACAGGTCCAATGAGCAGTTCTTC	CSVDSDRSNEQFF
TRBV19	TRBJ2-1	-	-	TGTGCCAGTAGTATTCAAACTAGCTCCTACAATGAGCAGTTCTTC	CASSIQTSSYNEQFF
TRBV7-9	TRBJ2-3	TRBD2	few	TGTGCCAGCAGCTTAGCGGCGACTAGCGGAGATACGCAGTATTTT	CASSLAATSGDTQYF
TRBV7-2	TRBJ2-7	TRBD2	-	TGTGCCAGCAGCTTTTTAGCGGGAGTAGACTACGAGCAGTACTTC	CASSFLAGVDYEQYF
TRBV5-1	TRBJ2-7	-	-	TGCGCCAGCAGCTCGCCTGGGGGTTACGAGCAGTACTTC	CASSSPGGYEQYF
TRBV6-1	TRBJ2-5	-	-	TGTGCCAGCAGTGTCTGGGGAGGAGAGACCCAGTACTTC	CASSVWGGETQYF